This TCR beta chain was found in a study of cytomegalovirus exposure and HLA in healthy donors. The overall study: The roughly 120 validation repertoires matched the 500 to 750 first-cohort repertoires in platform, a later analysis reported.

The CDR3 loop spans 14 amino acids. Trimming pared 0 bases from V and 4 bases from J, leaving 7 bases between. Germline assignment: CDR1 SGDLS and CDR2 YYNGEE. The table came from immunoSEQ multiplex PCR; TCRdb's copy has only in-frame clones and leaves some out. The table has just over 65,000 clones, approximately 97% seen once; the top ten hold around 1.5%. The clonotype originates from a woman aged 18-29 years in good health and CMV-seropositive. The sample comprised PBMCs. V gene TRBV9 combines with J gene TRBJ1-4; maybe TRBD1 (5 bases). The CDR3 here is CASSVGDYNEKLFF. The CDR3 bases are TGTGCCAGCAGCGTAGGGGACTATAATGAAAAACTGTTTTTT. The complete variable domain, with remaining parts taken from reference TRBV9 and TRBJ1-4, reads DSGVTQTPKHLITATGQRVTLRCSPRSGDLSVYWYQQSLDQGLQFLIQYYNGEERAKGNILERFSAQQFPDLHSELNLSSLELGDSALYFCASSVGDYNEKLFFGSGTQLSVL.